This is a list of T cell receptor beta chains from one sample in a study of T cells in tuberculosis. Only in-frame clones appear in the TCRdb table, and some are missing; sequencing was by immunoSEQ multiplex PCR. The sample includes 30,000 to 40,000 clones, roughly 93% of them seen just once. The sequences come from PBMCs, collected at tuberculosis diagnosis. The receptors stem from an adult with tuberculosis. Each CDR3 is given with its conserved first and last residue. Fields, in order: CDR3 length, clone size, J gene, V gene, D gene, CDR3 DNA, CDR3 protein. The D gene is left open where the match is weak. Expanded clones are given a class, and other clones once, few, many or no size at all.

CDR3 length: 16
clone size: .
J gene: TRBJ1-2
V gene: TRBV11-2
D gene: .
CDR3 DNA: TGTGCCAGCAGCTTTGGTGGCTTTCAAGCTAACTATGGCTACACCTTC
CDR3 protein: CASSFGGFQANYGYTF

CDR3 length: 16
clone size: .
J gene: TRBJ2-7
V gene: TRBV7-3
D gene: .
CDR3 DNA: TGTGCCAGCAGCCCCTGGGGGGGCCAGGGGGCAAACGAGCAGTACTTC
CDR3 protein: CASSPWGGQGANEQYF

CDR3 length: 19
clone size: .
J gene: TRBJ2-6
V gene: TRBV12-2
D gene: .
CDR3 DNA: TGTGCAAGTCGCTTAGGGGGGACTAGCGGGAGTCTCTGGGCCAACGTCCTGACTTTC
CDR3 protein: CASRLGGTSGSLWANVLTF

CDR3 length: 18
clone size: .
J gene: TRBJ1-6
V gene: TRBV4-1
D gene: .
CDR3 DNA: TGCGCCAGCAGCCAAGGACAGGCTCGGGGGGGAGATAATTCACCCCTCCACTTT
CDR3 protein: CASSQGQARGGDNSPLHF

CDR3 length: 15
clone size: once
J gene: TRBJ1-1
V gene: TRBV30
D gene: .
CDR3 DNA: TGTGCCTGGAGTTCTGGCAGCCTTTTCGGGACTGAAGCTTTCTTT
CDR3 protein: CAWSSGSLFGTEAFF

CDR3 length: 14
clone size: .
J gene: TRBJ1-3
V gene: TRBV15
D gene: TRBD1
CDR3 DNA: TGTGCCACCCGACAGGGCTTCTCTGGAAACACCATATATTTT
CDR3 protein: CATRQGFSGNTIYF

CDR3 length: 13
clone size: .
J gene: TRBJ2-3
V gene: TRBV27
D gene: TRBD2
CDR3 DNA: TGTGCCAGTAGCGGGGGGTTGACAGATACGCAGTATTTT
CDR3 protein: CASSGGLTDTQYF

CDR3 length: 15
clone size: .
J gene: TRBJ2-1
V gene: TRBV30
D gene: TRBD2
CDR3 DNA: TGTGCCTGGAGTGGGGGACTAGCCATTTACAATGAGCAGTTCTTC
CDR3 protein: CAWSGGLAIYNEQFF

CDR3 length: 13
clone size: .
J gene: TRBJ1-5
V gene: TRBV6-5
D gene: TRBD1
CDR3 DNA: TGTGCCAGCAGTTCTGCAGGGGGTCAGCCCCAGCATTTT
CDR3 protein: CASSSAGGQPQHF

CDR3 length: 15
clone size: once
J gene: TRBJ1-1
V gene: TRBV19
D gene: TRBD1
CDR3 DNA: TGTGCCAGTAGCCTAGCGGGACAGTTGAACACTGAAGCTTTCTTT
CDR3 protein: CASSLAGQLNTEAFF

CDR3 length: 18
clone size: .
J gene: TRBJ2-7
V gene: TRBV7-8
D gene: TRBD1
CDR3 DNA: TGTGCCAGCAGCTTAGCTGAAACGATAGGGGGCGCGGATAACGAGCAGTACTTC
CDR3 protein: CASSLAETIGGADNEQYF

CDR3 length: 15
clone size: .
J gene: TRBJ2-7
V gene: TRBV5-5
D gene: .
CDR3 DNA: TGTGCCAGCAGCTTGAGGGCAGGGTTCTCCTACGAGCAGTACTTC
CDR3 protein: CASSLRAGFSYEQYF

CDR3 length: 14
clone size: .
J gene: TRBJ2-5
V gene: TRBV19
D gene: .
CDR3 DNA: TGTGCCAGTAGTATCAAGACAGCTCAAGAGACCCAGTACTTC
CDR3 protein: CASSIKTAQETQYF

CDR3 length: 13
clone size: .
J gene: TRBJ1-1
V gene: TRBV2
D gene: .
CDR3 DNA: TGTGCCAGCAGTGAGGAGGTACGGGGGGAAGCTTTCTTT
CDR3 protein: CASSEEVRGEAFF

CDR3 length: 15
clone size: .
J gene: TRBJ2-1
V gene: TRBV6-4
D gene: TRBD2
CDR3 DNA: TGTGCCAGCAGCAGGACTAGCGGGGGGAACAATGAGCAGTTCTTC
CDR3 protein: CASSRTSGGNNEQFF

CDR3 length: 19
clone size: .
J gene: TRBJ2-4
V gene: TRBV2
D gene: TRBD2
CDR3 DNA: TGTGCCAGCAGTGAACTAGCGGGGGACTACGAGGGTGCCAAAAACATTCAGTACTTC
CDR3 protein: CASSELAGDYEGAKNIQYF

CDR3 length: 15
clone size: .
J gene: TRBJ2-7
V gene: TRBV5-1
D gene: TRBD1
CDR3 DNA: TGCGCCAGCAGCGGGACAGGGGTACGGAGTAACGAGCAGTACTTC
CDR3 protein: CASSGTGVRSNEQYF

CDR3 length: 13
clone size: .
J gene: TRBJ2-7
V gene: TRBV13
D gene: TRBD2
CDR3 DNA: TGTGCCAGCAGCCCCGGGGTAGCGGGAGAGCGGTACTTC
CDR3 protein: CASSPGVAGERYF

CDR3 length: 12
clone size: medium-sized
J gene: TRBJ2-3
V gene: TRBV29-1
D gene: .
CDR3 DNA: TGCAGCGTTGACCTGTACACAGATACGCAGTATTTT
CDR3 protein: CSVDLYTDTQYF

CDR3 length: 14
clone size: .
J gene: TRBJ2-7
V gene: TRBV30
D gene: TRBD1
CDR3 DNA: TGTGCCTGGAGACCGGGACAGGGGAGACACGAGCAGTACTTC
CDR3 protein: CAWRPGQGRHEQYF

CDR3 length: 15
clone size: once
J gene: TRBJ1-5
V gene: TRBV30
D gene: .
CDR3 DNA: TGTGCCTGGAGTGTAGGACAGAGGGCTAATCAGCCCCAGCATTTT
CDR3 protein: CAWSVGQRANQPQHF

CDR3 length: 15
clone size: .
J gene: TRBJ2-7
V gene: TRBV28
D gene: TRBD2
CDR3 DNA: TGTGCCAGCAGCTCGGGGGGGACACGAGCCTACGAGCAGTACTTC
CDR3 protein: CASSSGGTRAYEQYF

CDR3 length: 11
clone size: .
J gene: TRBJ2-3
V gene: TRBV2
D gene: .
CDR3 DNA: TGTGCCACAGGAAGCACAGATACGCAGTATTTT
CDR3 protein: CATGSTDTQYF

CDR3 length: 14
clone size: .
J gene: TRBJ2-7
V gene: TRBV7-9
D gene: TRBD2
CDR3 DNA: TGTGCCAGCAGCGTAAAGCGGGAGAGCTACGAGCAGTACTTC
CDR3 protein: CASSVKRESYEQYF

CDR3 length: 16
clone size: .
J gene: TRBJ2-1
V gene: TRBV9
D gene: .
CDR3 DNA: TGTGCCAGCAGCGGAGAGAGCGGGACACCGAACAATGAGCAGTTCTTC
CDR3 protein: CASSGESGTPNNEQFF

CDR3 length: 15
clone size: .
J gene: TRBJ2-1
V gene: TRBV7-7
D gene: .
CDR3 DNA: TGTGCCAGCAGCTTAGGGGCGGGACCGAACAATGAGCAGTTCTTC
CDR3 protein: CASSLGAGPNNEQFF

CDR3 length: 16
clone size: .
J gene: TRBJ2-4
V gene: TRBV7-9
D gene: .
CDR3 DNA: TGTGCCAGCTCACCGGCGCCGGGGATTGGCAAAAACATTCAGTACTTC
CDR3 protein: CASSPAPGIGKNIQYF

CDR3 length: 16
clone size: .
J gene: TRBJ2-7
V gene: TRBV6-5
D gene: TRBD1
CDR3 DNA: TGTGCCAGCAGTTATTCAGCATCACAGGGGTCCTACGAGCAGTACTTC
CDR3 protein: CASSYSASQGSYEQYF

CDR3 length: 17
clone size: .
J gene: TRBJ2-6
V gene: TRBV2
D gene: TRBD1
CDR3 DNA: TGTGCCAGCAGTGAAAACAGGGGGCTTCTTGGGGCCAACGTCCTGACTTTC
CDR3 protein: CASSENRGLLGANVLTF

CDR3 length: 11
clone size: .
J gene: TRBJ2-5
V gene: TRBV5-1
D gene: .
CDR3 DNA: TGCGCCAGCAGCGCGGAAGAGACCCAGTACTTC
CDR3 protein: CASSAEETQYF

CDR3 length: 15
clone size: .
J gene: TRBJ2-7
V gene: TRBV7-6
D gene: TRBD1
CDR3 DNA: TGTGCCAGCAGCTTAGCAGGACAGGGGGGGTACGAGCAGTACTTC
CDR3 protein: CASSLAGQGGYEQYF

CDR3 length: 13
clone size: .
J gene: TRBJ1-1
V gene: TRBV6-6
D gene: .
CDR3 DNA: TGTGCCAGCAGGCCGACAGGCGAGGATGAAGCTTTCTTT
CDR3 protein: CASRPTGEDEAFF

CDR3 length: 15
clone size: .
J gene: TRBJ2-1
V gene: TRBV18
D gene: TRBD1
CDR3 DNA: TGTGCCAGCTCCCCCAAGTGGCAGGGGGACAATGAGCAGTTCTTC
CDR3 protein: CASSPKWQGDNEQFF

CDR3 length: 16
clone size: .
J gene: TRBJ2-3
V gene: TRBV5-6
D gene: TRBD1
CDR3 DNA: TGTGCCAGCAGCCTCGACAGGGTGATCATCCCAGATACGCAGTATTTT
CDR3 protein: CASSLDRVIIPDTQYF

CDR3 length: 13
clone size: once
J gene: TRBJ1-2
V gene: TRBV7-9
D gene: .
CDR3 DNA: TGTGCCAGCAGCTTAGCGGCAGACTATGGCTACACCTTC
CDR3 protein: CASSLAADYGYTF

CDR3 length: 14
clone size: .
J gene: TRBJ1-2
V gene: TRBV27
D gene: TRBD1
CDR3 DNA: TGTGCCAGCAACCCGGCGGGACAGCCCTATGGCTACACCTTC
CDR3 protein: CASNPAGQPYGYTF

CDR3 length: 13
clone size: .
J gene: TRBJ2-7
V gene: TRBV27
D gene: .
CDR3 DNA: TGTGCCAGCAGCCCGGGGTCTTCTCTCGAGCAGTACTTC
CDR3 protein: CASSPGSSLEQYF

CDR3 length: 14
clone size: once
J gene: TRBJ2-1
V gene: TRBV29-1
D gene: .
CDR3 DNA: TGCAGCGTTGTCCCGGGGGGCCTGGCCAATGAGCAGTTCTTC
CDR3 protein: CSVVPGGLANEQFF

CDR3 length: 16
clone size: .
J gene: TRBJ2-7
V gene: TRBV4-2
D gene: .
CDR3 DNA: TGTGCCAGCAGCCAAGAGATGGTCGGGAGCTCCTACGAGCAGTACTTC
CDR3 protein: CASSQEMVGSSYEQYF

CDR3 length: 14
clone size: .
J gene: TRBJ1-1
V gene: TRBV5-8
D gene: .
CDR3 DNA: TGTGCCAGCAACCTCTACCTTGTGGACACTGAAGCTTTCTTT
CDR3 protein: CASNLYLVDTEAFF

CDR3 length: 15
clone size: .
J gene: TRBJ2-3
V gene: TRBV9
D gene: TRBD2
CDR3 DNA: TGTGCCAGCAGCGTTTTTAGCGGGAGCACAGATACGCAGTATTTT
CDR3 protein: CASSVFSGSTDTQYF

CDR3 length: 15
clone size: .
J gene: TRBJ2-3
V gene: TRBV27
D gene: .
CDR3 DNA: TGTGCCAGCAGTGTACAGAACTTTAGAACAGATACGCAGTATTTT
CDR3 protein: CASSVQNFRTDTQYF

CDR3 length: 14
clone size: .
J gene: TRBJ2-3
V gene: TRBV5-1
D gene: TRBD1
CDR3 DNA: TGCGCCAGCGGGACAGGGTTTGAAACAGATACGCAGTATTTT
CDR3 protein: CASGTGFETDTQYF

CDR3 length: 16
clone size: .
J gene: TRBJ2-1
V gene: TRBV5-1
D gene: .
CDR3 DNA: TGCGCCAGCAGCTTGGGACCCTTAGACAACTACAATGAGCAGTTCTTC
CDR3 protein: CASSLGPLDNYNEQFF

CDR3 length: 13
clone size: .
J gene: TRBJ2-7
V gene: TRBV28
D gene: .
CDR3 DNA: TGTGCCAGCAGTTATGGCAGGGCCTACGAGCAGTACTTC
CDR3 protein: CASSYGRAYEQYF

CDR3 length: 14
clone size: .
J gene: TRBJ2-7
V gene: TRBV6-1
D gene: .
CDR3 DNA: TGTGCCAGCACATGGGGCAGGATTACCTACGAGCAGTACTTC
CDR3 protein: CASTWGRITYEQYF

CDR3 length: 16
clone size: .
J gene: TRBJ2-7
V gene: TRBV5-8
D gene: .
CDR3 DNA: TGTGCCAGCAGCTTGGCCGGAGGGCTTGGTCTCTACGAGCAGTACTTC
CDR3 protein: CASSLAGGLGLYEQYF

CDR3 length: 18
clone size: .
J gene: TRBJ2-7
V gene: TRBV4-2
D gene: .
CDR3 DNA: TGTGCCAGCAGCCAAGTTTGGCCCCAGACAGGTGGTGGTTCCGAGCAGTACTTC
CDR3 protein: CASSQVWPQTGGGSEQYF

CDR3 length: 13
clone size: .
J gene: TRBJ1-1
V gene: TRBV5-1
D gene: TRBD1
CDR3 DNA: TGCGCCAGCAGCTCGGACAGGGGCACTGAAGCTTTCTTT
CDR3 protein: CASSSDRGTEAFF

CDR3 length: 14
clone size: .
J gene: TRBJ1-2
V gene: TRBV29-1
D gene: TRBD1
CDR3 DNA: TGCAGCGTTGAAGATGGACAGGCCCTAGATGGCTACACCTTC
CDR3 protein: CSVEDGQALDGYTF

CDR3 length: 15
clone size: .
J gene: TRBJ1-5
V gene: TRBV5-6
D gene: TRBD1
CDR3 DNA: TGTGCCAGCAGCTCGGACAGGGGGCAGAGTCAGCCCCAGCATTTT
CDR3 protein: CASSSDRGQSQPQHF

CDR3 length: 10
clone size: .
J gene: TRBJ1-4
V gene: TRBV28
D gene: .
CDR3 DNA: TGTGCCAGTCGGAGGGGTAAACTGTTTTTT
CDR3 protein: CASRRGKLFF

CDR3 length: 16
clone size: .
J gene: TRBJ2-2
V gene: TRBV5-1
D gene: TRBD2
CDR3 DNA: TGCGCCAGCAGCCCACTAGCGGGAGGGGACACCGGGGAGCTGTTTTTT
CDR3 protein: CASSPLAGGDTGELFF